This T cell receptor beta chain emerged from a study of control samples from healthy donors and cancer patients. TCRdb keeps only in-frame clones here, not all; method: immunoSEQ multiplex PCR. The sample includes fewer than 250,000 clones, about 90% of them seen just once. The length of the CDR3 is 15 residues. Germline V CDR1 and CDR2: SGHTS, YDEGEE. V lost 3 bases to trimming and J lost 0 bases; unmatched junction nucleotides: 2. The sequence came from a man between 25 and 39 years old in good health. Source material: blood. The V and J genes are TRBV5-8 and TRBJ2-1; 8 nucleotides line up with TRBD2. The CDR3 region is CASSSGGNSYNEQFF. For the CDR3, the DNA is TGTGCCAGCAGCTCGGGGGGGAACTCCTACAATGAGCAGTTCTTC.